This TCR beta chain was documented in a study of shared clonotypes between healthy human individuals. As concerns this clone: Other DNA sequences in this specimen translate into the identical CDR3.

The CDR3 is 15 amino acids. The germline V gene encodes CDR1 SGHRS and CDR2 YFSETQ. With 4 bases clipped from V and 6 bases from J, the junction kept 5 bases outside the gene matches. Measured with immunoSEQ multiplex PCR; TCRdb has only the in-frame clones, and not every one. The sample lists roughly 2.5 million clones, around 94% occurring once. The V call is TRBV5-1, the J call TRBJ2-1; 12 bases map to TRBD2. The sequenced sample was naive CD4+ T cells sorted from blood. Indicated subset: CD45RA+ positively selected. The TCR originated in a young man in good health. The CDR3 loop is CASSLGLAGPNEQFF. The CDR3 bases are TGCGCCAGCAGCCTGGGACTAGCGGGCCCCAATGAGCAGTTCTTC.